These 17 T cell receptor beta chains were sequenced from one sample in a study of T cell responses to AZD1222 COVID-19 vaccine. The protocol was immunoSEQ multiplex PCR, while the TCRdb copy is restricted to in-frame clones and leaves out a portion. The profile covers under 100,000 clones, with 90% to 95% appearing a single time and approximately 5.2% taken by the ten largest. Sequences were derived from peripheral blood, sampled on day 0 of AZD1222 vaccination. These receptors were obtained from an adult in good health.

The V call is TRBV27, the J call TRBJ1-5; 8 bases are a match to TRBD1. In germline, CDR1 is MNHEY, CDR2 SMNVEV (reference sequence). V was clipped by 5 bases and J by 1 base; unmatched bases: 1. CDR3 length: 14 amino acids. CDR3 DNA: TGTGCCAGCAGTGGGACAGGAAGCAATCAGCCCCAGCATTTT. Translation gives CASSGTGSNQPQHF.

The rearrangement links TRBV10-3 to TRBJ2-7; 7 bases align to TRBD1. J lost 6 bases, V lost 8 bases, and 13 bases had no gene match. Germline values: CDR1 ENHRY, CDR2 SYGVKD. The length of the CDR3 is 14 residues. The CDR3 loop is CAIADRQGKGEQYF. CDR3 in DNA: TGTGCCATCGCGGACCGACAGGGTAAGGGCGAGCAGTACTTC.

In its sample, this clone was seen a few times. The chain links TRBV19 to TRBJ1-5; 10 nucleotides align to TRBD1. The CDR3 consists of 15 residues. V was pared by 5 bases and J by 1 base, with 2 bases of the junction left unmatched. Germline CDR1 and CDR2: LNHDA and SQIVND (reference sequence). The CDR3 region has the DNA TGTGCCAGTAGTTCGGGACAGGGGAGCAATCAGCCCCAGCATTTT. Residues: CASSSGQGSNQPQHF.

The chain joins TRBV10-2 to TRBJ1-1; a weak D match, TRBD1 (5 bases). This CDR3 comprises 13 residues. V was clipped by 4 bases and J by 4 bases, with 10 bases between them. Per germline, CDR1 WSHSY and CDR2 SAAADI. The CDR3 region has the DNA TGCGCCAGCAGTGGTGCCGGGGGCACTGAAGCTTTCTTT. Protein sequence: CASSGAGGTEAFF.

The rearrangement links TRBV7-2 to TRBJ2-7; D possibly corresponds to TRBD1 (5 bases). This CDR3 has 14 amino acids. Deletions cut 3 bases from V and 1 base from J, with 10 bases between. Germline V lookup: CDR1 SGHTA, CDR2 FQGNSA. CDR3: CASSFQGKSYEQYF. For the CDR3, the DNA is TGTGCCAGCAGCTTTCAGGGAAAGTCCTACGAGCAGTACTTC.

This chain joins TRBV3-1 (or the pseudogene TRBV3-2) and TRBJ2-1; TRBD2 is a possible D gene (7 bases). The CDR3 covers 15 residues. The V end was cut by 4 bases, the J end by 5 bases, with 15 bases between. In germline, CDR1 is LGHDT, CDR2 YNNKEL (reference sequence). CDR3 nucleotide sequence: TGTGCCAGCAGCCTCCCCTGGCGGGGGCACAATGAGCAGTTCTTC. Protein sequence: CASSLPWRGHNEQFF.

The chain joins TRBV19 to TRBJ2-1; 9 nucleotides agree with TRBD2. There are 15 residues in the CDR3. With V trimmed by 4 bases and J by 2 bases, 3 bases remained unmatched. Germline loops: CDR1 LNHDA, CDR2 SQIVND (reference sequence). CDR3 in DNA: TGTGCCAGTAGTAGCGGGGGGGCCCCCTACAATGAGCAGTTCTTC. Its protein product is CASSSGGAPYNEQFF.

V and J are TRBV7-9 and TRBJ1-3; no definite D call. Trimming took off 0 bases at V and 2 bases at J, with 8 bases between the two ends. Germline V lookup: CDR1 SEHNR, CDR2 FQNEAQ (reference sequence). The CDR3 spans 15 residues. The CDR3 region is CASSLARLPGNTIYF. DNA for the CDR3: TGTGCCAGCAGCTTAGCACGCCTCCCTGGAAACACCATATATTTT.

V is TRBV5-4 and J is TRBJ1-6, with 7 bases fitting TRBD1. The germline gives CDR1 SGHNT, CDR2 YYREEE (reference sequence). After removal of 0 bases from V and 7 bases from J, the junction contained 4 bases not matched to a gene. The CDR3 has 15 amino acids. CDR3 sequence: CASSLGGQQNSPLHF. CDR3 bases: TGTGCCAGCAGCTTGGGGGGACAGCAAAATTCACCCCTCCACTTT.

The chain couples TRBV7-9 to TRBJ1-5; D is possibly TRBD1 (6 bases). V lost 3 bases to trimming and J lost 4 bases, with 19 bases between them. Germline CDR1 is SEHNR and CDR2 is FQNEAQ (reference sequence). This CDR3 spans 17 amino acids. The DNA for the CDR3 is TGTGCCAGCAGCTTCGGGGGCGCAGGTTTATTTAATCAGCCCCAGCATTTT. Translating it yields CASSFGGAGLFNQPQHF.

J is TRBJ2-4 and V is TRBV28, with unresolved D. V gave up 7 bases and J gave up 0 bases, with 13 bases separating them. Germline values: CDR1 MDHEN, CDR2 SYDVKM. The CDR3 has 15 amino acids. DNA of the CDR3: TGTGCCAGCATAGACAAAAGGCTAGCCAAAAACATTCAGTACTTC. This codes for CASIDKRLAKNIQYF.

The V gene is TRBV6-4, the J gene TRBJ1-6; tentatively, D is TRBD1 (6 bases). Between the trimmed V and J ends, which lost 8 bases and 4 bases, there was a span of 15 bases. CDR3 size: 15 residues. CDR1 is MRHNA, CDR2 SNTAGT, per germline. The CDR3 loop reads CASRQDGQYNSPLHF. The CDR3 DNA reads TGTGCCAGCCGACAAGACGGACAGTATAATTCACCCCTCCACTTT.

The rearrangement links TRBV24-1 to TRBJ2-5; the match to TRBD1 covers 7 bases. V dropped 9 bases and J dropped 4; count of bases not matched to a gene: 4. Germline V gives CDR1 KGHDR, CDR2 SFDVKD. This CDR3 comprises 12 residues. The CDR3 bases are TGTGCCACCGCGACAGGGCTAGAGACCCAGTACTTC. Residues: CATATGLETQYF.

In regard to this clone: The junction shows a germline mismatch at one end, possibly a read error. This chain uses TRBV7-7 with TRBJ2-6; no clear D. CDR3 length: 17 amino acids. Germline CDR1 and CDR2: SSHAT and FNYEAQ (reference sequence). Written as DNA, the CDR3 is TGTGCTAGCAGGTGGGCTAGGGATTCATCTGGGGCCAACGTCCTGACTTTC. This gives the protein CASRWARDSSGANVLTF. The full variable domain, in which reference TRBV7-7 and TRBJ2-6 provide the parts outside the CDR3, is GAGVSQSPRYKVTKRGQDVTLRCDPISSHATLYWYQQALGQGPEFLTYFNYEAQPDKSGLPSDRFSAERPEGSISTLTIQRTEQRDSAMYRCASRWARDSSGANVLTFGAGSRLTVL.

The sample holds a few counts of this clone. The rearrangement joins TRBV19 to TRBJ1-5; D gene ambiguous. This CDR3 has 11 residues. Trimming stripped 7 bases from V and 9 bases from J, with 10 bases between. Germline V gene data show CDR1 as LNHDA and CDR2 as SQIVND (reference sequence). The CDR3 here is CASTRVRPQHF. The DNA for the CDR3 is TGTGCCAGTACACGGGTCCGGCCCCAGCATTTT. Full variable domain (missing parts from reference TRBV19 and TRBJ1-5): DGGITQSPKYLFRKEGQNVTLSCEQNLNHDAMYWYRQDPGQGLRLIYYSQIVNDFQKGDIAEGYSVSREKKESFPLTVTSAQKNPTAFYLCASTRVRPQHFGDGTRLSIL.

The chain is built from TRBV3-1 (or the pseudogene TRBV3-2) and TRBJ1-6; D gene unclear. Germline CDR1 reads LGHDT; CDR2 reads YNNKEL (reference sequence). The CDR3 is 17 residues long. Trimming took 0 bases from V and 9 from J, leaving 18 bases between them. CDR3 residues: CASSQDWPRSPSSPLHF. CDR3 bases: TGTGCCAGCAGCCAAGATTGGCCGAGAAGTCCGAGTTCACCCCTCCACTTT.

The chain's CDR3 is CASSIRGANSPLHF. Here the CDR3 DNA reads TGTGCCAGTAGTATCCGAGGGGCGAATTCACCCCTCCACTTT. This chain uses TRBV19 with TRBJ1-6, with a weak D call TRBD1 (5 bases). CDR1 and CDR2 from the germline V gene are LNHDA and SQIVND (reference sequence). The CDR3 consists of 14 residues. Trimming pared 3 bases from V and 7 bases from J, leaving 10 bases between.